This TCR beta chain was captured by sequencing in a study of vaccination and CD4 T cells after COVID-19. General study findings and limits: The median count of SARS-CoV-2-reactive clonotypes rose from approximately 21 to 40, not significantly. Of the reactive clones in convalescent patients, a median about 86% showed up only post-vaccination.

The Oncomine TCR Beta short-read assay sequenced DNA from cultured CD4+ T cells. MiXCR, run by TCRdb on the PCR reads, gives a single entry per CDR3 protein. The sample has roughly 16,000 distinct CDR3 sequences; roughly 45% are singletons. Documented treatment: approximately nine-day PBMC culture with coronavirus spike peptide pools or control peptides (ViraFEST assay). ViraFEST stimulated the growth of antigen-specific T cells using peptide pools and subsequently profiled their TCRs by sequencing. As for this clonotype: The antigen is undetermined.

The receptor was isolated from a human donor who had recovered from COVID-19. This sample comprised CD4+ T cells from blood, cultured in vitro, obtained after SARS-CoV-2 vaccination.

CDR3 loop: CASQSSYNSPLHF. DNA of the CDR3: TGTGCCAGCCAGAGCTCCTATAATTCACCCCTCCACTTT. This chain connects TRBV18 to TRBJ1-6; D gene uncertain. The V end was cut by 8 bases, the J end by 0 bases, with 5 bases between. The CDR3 sequence is 13 residues long. Germline CDR1 reads KGHSH; CDR2 reads LQKENI.